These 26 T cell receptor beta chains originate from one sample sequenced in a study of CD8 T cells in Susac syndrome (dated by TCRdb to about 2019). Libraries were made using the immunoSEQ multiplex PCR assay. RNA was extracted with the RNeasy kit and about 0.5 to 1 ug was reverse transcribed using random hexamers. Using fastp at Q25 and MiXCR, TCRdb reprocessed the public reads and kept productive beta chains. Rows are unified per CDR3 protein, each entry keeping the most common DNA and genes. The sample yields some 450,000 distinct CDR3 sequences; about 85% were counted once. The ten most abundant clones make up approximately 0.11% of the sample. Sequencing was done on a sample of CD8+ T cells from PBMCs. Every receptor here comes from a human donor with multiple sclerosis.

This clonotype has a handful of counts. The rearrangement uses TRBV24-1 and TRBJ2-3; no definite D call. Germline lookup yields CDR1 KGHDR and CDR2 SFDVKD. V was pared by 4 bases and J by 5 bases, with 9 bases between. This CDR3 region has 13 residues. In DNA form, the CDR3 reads TGTGCCACCAGTGACCGTACGGGAGATACGCAGTATTTT. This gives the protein CATSDRTGDTQYF.

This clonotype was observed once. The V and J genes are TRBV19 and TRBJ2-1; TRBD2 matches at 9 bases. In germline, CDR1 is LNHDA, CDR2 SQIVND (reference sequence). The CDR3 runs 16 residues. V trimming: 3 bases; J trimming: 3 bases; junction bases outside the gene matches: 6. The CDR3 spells CASSMMTSGYYNEQFF. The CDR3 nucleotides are TGTGCCAGTAGTATGATGACTAGCGGATACTACAATGAGCAGTTCTTC.

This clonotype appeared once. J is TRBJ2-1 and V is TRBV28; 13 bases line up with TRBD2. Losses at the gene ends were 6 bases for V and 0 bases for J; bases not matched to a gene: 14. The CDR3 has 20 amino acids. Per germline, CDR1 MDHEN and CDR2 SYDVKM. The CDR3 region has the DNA TGTGCCAGCAGACCGGCCGCGGGACTAGCGGGATCCACCTCCTACAATGAGCAGTTCTTC. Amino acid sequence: CASRPAAGLAGSTSYNEQFF. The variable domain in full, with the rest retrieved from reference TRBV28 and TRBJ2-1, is DVKVTQSSRYLVKRTGEKVFLECVQDMDHENMFWYRQDPGLGLRLIYFSYDVKMKEKGDIPEGYSVSREKKERFSLILESASTNQTSMYLCASRPAAGLAGSTSYNEQFFGPGTRLTVL.

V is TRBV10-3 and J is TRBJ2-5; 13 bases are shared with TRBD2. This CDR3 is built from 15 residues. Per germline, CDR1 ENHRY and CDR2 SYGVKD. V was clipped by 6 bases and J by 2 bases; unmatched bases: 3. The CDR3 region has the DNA TGTGCCATCAGCGGACTAGCGGGGGTTCAAGAGACCCAGTACTTC. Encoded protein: CAISGLAGVQETQYF.

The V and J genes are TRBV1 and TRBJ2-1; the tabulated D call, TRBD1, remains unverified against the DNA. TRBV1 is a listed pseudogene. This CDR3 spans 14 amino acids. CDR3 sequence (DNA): TGCACCAGCTCCGGGACAGGGCTAGACAATGAGCAGTTCTTC. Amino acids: CTSSGTGLDNEQFF.

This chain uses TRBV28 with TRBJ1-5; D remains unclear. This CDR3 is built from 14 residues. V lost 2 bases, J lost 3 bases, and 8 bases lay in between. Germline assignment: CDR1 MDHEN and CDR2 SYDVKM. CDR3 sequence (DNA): TGTGCCAGCAGTTTAGGAGACTTCAATCAGCCCCAGCATTTT. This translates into CASSLGDFNQPQHF.

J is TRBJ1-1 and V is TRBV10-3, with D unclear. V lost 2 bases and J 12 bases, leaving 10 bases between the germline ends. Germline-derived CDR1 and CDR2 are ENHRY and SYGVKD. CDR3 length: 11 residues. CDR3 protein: CAISEPPGTFF. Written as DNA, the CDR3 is TGTGCCATCAGTGAGCCCCCGGGAACTTTCTTT.

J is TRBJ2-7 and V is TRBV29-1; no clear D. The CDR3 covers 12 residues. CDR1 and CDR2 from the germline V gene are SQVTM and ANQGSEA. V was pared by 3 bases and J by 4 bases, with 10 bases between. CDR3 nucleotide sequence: TGCAGCGTTGAGACGCTGAGGTACGAGCAGTACTTC. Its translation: CSVETLRYEQYF.

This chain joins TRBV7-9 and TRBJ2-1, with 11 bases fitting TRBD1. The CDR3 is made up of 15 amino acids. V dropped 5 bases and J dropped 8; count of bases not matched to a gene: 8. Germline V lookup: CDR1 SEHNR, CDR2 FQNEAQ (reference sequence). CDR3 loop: CASSPGTGGFDEQFF. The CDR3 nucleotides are TGTGCCAGCAGCCCAGGGACAGGGGGGTTCGATGAGCAGTTCTTC.

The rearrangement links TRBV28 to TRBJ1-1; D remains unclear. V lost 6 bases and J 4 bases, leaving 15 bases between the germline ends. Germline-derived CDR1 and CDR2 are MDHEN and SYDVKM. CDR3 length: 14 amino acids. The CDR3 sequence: CASSQIRDSTEAFF. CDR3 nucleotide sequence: TGTGCCAGCAGCCAAATTAGGGATTCCACTGAAGCTTTCTTT.

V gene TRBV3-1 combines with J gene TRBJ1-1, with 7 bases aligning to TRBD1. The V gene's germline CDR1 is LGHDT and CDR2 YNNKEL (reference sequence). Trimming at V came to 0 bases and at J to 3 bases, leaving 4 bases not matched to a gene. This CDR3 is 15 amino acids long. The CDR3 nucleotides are TGTGCCAGCAGCCAAGACGGACAGGTGTACACTGAAGCTTTCTTT. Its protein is CASSQDGQVYTEAFF. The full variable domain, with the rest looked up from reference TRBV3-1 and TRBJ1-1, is DTAVSQTPKYLVTQMGNDKSIKCEQNLGHDTMYWYKQDSKKFLKIMFSYNNKELIINETVPNRFSPKSPDKAHLNLHINSLELGDSAVYFCASSQDGQVYTEAFFGQGTRLTVV.

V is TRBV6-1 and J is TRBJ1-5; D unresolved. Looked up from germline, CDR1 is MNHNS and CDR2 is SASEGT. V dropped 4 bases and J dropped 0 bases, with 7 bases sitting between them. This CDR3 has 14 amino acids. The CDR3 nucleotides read TGTGCCAGCAGTGCAGTAAATAGCAATCAGCCCCAGCATTTT. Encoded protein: CASSAVNSNQPQHF.

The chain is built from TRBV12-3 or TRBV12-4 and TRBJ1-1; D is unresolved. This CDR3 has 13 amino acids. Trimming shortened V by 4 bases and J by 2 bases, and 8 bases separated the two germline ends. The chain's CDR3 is CASSWISNTEAFF. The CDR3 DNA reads TGTGCCAGCAGTTGGATCTCTAACACTGAAGCTTTCTTT.

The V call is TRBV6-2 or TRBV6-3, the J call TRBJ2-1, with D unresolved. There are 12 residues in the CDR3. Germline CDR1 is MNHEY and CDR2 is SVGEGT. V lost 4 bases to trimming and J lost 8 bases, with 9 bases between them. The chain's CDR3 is CASSSLSDEQFF. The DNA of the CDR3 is TGTGCCAGCAGTTCCCTTAGTGATGAGCAGTTCTTC.

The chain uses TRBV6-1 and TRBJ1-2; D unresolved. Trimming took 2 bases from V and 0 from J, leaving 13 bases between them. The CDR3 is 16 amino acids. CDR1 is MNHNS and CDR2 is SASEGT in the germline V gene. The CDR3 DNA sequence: TGTGCCAGCAGTGAATTGGCCACGATAGCTAACTATGGCTACACCTTC. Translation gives CASSELATIANYGYTF.

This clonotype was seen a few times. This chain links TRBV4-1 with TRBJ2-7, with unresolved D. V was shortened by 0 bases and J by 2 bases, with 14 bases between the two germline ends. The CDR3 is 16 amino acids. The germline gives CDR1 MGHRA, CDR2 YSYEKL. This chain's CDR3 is CASSQDYPGRTYEQYF. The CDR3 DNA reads TGCGCCAGCAGCCAAGACTACCCCGGCAGGACCTACGAGCAGTACTTC.

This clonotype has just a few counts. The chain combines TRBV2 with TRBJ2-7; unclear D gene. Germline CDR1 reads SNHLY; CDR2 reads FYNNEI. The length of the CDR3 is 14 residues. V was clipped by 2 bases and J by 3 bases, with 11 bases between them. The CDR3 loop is CASSEPTQFYEQYF. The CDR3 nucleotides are TGTGCCAGCAGTGAACCCACCCAGTTCTACGAGCAGTACTTC.

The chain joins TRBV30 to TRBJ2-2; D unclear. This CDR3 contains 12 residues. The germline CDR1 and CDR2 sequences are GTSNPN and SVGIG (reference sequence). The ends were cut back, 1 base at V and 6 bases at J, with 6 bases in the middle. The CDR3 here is CAWSGRSGELFF. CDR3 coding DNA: TGTGCCTGGAGTGGGCGATCCGGGGAGCTGTTTTTT.

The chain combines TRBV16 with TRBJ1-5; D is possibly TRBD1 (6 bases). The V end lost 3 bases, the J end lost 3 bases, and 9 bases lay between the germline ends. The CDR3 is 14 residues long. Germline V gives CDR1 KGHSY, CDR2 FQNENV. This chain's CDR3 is CASSQGHLNQPQHF. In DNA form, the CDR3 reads TGTGCCAGCAGCCAGGGACACCTCAATCAGCCCCAGCATTTT.

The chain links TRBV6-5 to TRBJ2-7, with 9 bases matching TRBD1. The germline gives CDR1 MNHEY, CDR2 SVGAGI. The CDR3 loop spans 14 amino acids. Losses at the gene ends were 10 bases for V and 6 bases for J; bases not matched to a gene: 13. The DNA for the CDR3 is TGTGCCACTGGGTCCGGGACAGGGAACGGCGAGCAGTACTTC. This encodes CATGSGTGNGEQYF.

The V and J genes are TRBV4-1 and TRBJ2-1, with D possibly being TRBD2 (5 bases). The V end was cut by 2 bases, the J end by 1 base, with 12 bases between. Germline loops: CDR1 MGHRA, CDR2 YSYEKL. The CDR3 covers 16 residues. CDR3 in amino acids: CASSQLTGFSYNEQFF. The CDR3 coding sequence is TGCGCCAGCAGCCAATTAACGGGGTTTTCCTACAATGAGCAGTTCTTC.

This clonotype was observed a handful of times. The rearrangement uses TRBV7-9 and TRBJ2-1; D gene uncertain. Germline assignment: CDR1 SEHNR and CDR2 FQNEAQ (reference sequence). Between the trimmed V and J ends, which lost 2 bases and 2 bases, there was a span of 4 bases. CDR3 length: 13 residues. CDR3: CASSLMPYNEQFF. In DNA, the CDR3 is TGTGCCAGCAGCTTAATGCCCTACAATGAGCAGTTCTTC.

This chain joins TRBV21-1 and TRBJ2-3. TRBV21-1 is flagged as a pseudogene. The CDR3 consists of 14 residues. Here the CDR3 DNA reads TGTGCCAGCATCAAGAGCGGGAGAACAGATACGCAGTATTTT. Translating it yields CASIKSGRTDTQYF.

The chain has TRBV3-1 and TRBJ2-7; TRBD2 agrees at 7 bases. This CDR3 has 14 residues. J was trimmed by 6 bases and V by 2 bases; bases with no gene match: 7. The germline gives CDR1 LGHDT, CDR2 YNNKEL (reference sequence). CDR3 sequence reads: CASSQTRLAGEQYF. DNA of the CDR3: TGTGCCAGCAGCCAAACACGACTAGCCGGCGAGCAGTACTTC.

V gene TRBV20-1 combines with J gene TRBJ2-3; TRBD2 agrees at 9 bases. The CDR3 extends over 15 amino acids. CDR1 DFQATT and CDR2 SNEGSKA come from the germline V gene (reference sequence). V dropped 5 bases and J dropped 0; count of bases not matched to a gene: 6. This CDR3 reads CSALTSGASTDTQYF. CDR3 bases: TGCAGTGCTCTGACTAGCGGAGCTAGCACAGATACGCAGTATTTT.

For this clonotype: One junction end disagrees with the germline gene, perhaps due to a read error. CDR3 coding DNA: TGCGGGACTATGAGCTCCTACAATGAGCAGTTCTTC. Its translation: CGTMSSYNEQFF. V is TRBV6-1 and J is TRBJ2-1; 7 bases fit TRBD2. This CDR3 contains 12 residues. Germline loops: CDR1 MNHNS, CDR2 SASEGT.